The 28 T cell receptor beta chains reported below all come from one sample, sequenced in a study of Tregs in tolerant kidney transplant recipients. The assay was immunoSEQ multiplex PCR, and TCRdb's table has in-frame clones only and misses some. The profile shows tens of thousands of clones, 75% to 95% of them singletons. Related graft donors supplied nonmyeloablative bone marrow transplants, and mixed chimerism was transient. Material: CD4+ T cells from blood (PBMCs), obtained 24 months after the transplant. All receptors come from a human patient who received a combined kidney and bone marrow transplant. The T cells may partly be graft donor cells.

V and J are TRBV2 and TRBJ2-5, with TRBD1 matching over 8 bases. The trim removed 7 bases at V and 2 bases at J, leaving 9 bases unmatched. The CDR3 has 15 amino acids. Germline V lookup: CDR1 SNHLY, CDR2 FYNNEI. CDR3 coding DNA: TGTGCCAGCAATTCAGACAGGGGCGATCAAGAGACCCAGTACTTC. It is translated as CASNSDRGDQETQYF. The variable domain in full, with the rest retrieved from reference TRBV2 and TRBJ2-5, is EPEVTQTPSHQVTQMGQEVILRCVPISNHLYFYWYRQILGQKVEFLVSFYNNEISEKSEIFDDQFSVERPDGSNFTLKIRSTKLEDSAMYFCASNSDRGDQETQYFGPGTRLLVL.

The chain carries TRBV5-1 and TRBJ2-5; 11 positions agree with TRBD2. This CDR3 contains 14 residues. CDR1 is SGHRS and CDR2 is YFSETQ in the germline V gene. V was clipped by 6 bases and J by 2 bases; unmatched bases: 3. CDR3 sequence (DNA): TGCGCCAGCAAGGGGACTAGCGGACAAGAGACCCAGTACTTC. This translates into CASKGTSGQETQYF.

This rearrangement joins TRBV6-5 to TRBJ2-7; TRBD1 matches at 7 bases. Trimming took 2 bases from V and 6 from J; bases not matched to a gene: 4. Germline V gives CDR1 MNHEY, CDR2 SVGAGI. The CDR3 consists of 13 residues. This CDR3 reads CASSYANRGEQYF. CDR3 coding DNA: TGTGCCAGCAGTTACGCGAACAGGGGCGAGCAGTACTTC.

The rearrangement links TRBV19 to TRBJ1-1; weak D call: TRBD1 (5 bases). This CDR3 has 15 residues. V was trimmed by 7 bases and J by 0 bases, leaving 15 bases between them. From germline, CDR1 is LNHDA and CDR2 SQIVND (reference sequence). The CDR3 nucleotides are TGTGCCAGTAATAGCCAGGGAAGAATGAACACTGAAGCTTTCTTT. It specifies CASNSQGRMNTEAFF.

This clone has only a few counts. The chain has TRBV6-5 and TRBJ1-3, with TRBD1 matching 8 bases. Germline V gene data show CDR1 as MNHEY and CDR2 as SVGAGI. The CDR3 length is 13 residues. The V gene end was trimmed by 5 bases and the J gene end by 4 bases; junction bases not matched to a gene: 1. The CDR3, as DNA: TGTGCCAGCAGTGACAGGGGAGGAAACACCATATATTTT. As protein: CASSDRGGNTIYF.

This rearrangement joins TRBV9 to TRBJ2-3; 8 bases are a match to TRBD2. V was clipped by 2 bases and J by 5 bases; unmatched bases: 7. CDR1 is SGDLS and CDR2 is YYNGEE in the germline V gene. The CDR3 runs to 15 residues. The CDR3 here is CASSVSGRELDTQYF. As DNA, the CDR3 is TGTGCCAGCAGCGTGAGCGGGAGAGAGTTAGATACGCAGTATTTT.

The chain links TRBV5-1 to TRBJ2-3; 9 bases are shared with TRBD2. The junction had 10 bases not matched to a gene; V was cut back by 4 bases and J by 4 bases. Germline CDR1 and CDR2: SGHRS and YFSETQ. This CDR3 has 16 residues. CDR3 sequence reads: CASSQGGRGGPDTQYF. The CDR3 coding sequence is TGCGCCAGCAGCCAAGGCGGGCGGGGGGGCCCAGATACGCAGTATTTT.

In regard to this clone: Other nucleotide sequences in the sample specify the same CDR3. The J gene is TRBJ1-6, the V gene TRBV6-5; 7 bases are a match to TRBD1. With 1 base clipped from V and 7 bases from J, the junction kept 4 bases outside the gene matches. This CDR3 spans 15 amino acids. Germline CDR1 reads MNHEY; CDR2 reads SVGAGI. The CDR3 loop is CASSYYRGNNSPLHF. The CDR3 DNA follows: TGTGCCAGCAGTTACTACAGGGGAAACAATTCACCCCTCCACTTT.

The chain has TRBV12-5 and TRBJ2-1, with 10 bases aligning to TRBD2. After removal of 2 bases from V and 8 bases from J, the junction contained 6 bases not matched to a gene. The CDR3 extends over 15 amino acids. CDR1 LGHNT and CDR2 FRNRAP come from the germline V gene. This CDR3 reads CASGLWGLAFDEQFF. In DNA form, the CDR3 reads TGTGCTAGTGGTTTGTGGGGACTAGCGTTTGATGAGCAGTTCTTC.

The chain combines TRBV5-4 with TRBJ2-7; D might be TRBD1 (6 bases). CDR3 size: 13 residues. Looked up from germline, CDR1 is SGHNT and CDR2 is YYREEE (reference sequence). The germline V and J ends were trimmed by 7 bases and 7 bases, with 18 bases remaining between them. CDR3: CASGGQNQGEQYF. CDR3 in DNA: TGTGCCAGCGGGGGACAAAACCAGGGGGAGCAGTACTTC.

The chain recombines TRBV11-1 with TRBJ2-1; TRBD1 matches at 9 bases. J was trimmed by 4 bases and V by 6 bases; bases with no gene match: 4. Germline assignment: CDR1 SGHAT and CDR2 FQDESV (reference sequence). The CDR3 is 14 amino acids. CDR3 nucleotide sequence: TGTGCCAGCAGGTGGACAGGGGAATACAATGAGCAGTTCTTC. Its protein product is CASRWTGEYNEQFF. The variable domain in full, with the rest retrieved from reference TRBV11-1 and TRBJ2-1, is EAEVAQSPRYKITEKSQAVAFWCDPISGHATLYWYRQILGQGPELLVQFQDESVVDDSQLPKDRFSAERLKGVDSTLKIQPAELGDSAMYLCASRWTGEYNEQFFGPGTRLTVL.

The rearrangement joins TRBV6-1 to TRBJ1-2; D may be TRBD1 (5 bases). The CDR3 is made up of 14 amino acids. CDR1 and CDR2 (germline): MNHNS, SASEGT. The ends were cut back, 1 base at V and 8 bases at J, with 14 bases in the middle. For the CDR3, the DNA is TGTGCCAGCAGTGAAGGGTTCAGGGTCTACGGCTACACCTTC. Protein product: CASSEGFRVYGYTF.

This clone was counted only a few times. The J gene is TRBJ2-3, the V gene TRBV27; tentatively, D is TRBD1 (5 bases). The V and J ends lost 3 bases and 2 bases respectively, with 9 bases between them. Germline lookup yields CDR1 MNHEY and CDR2 SMNVEV (reference sequence). CDR3 length equals 14 residues. CDR3 coding DNA: TGTGCCAGCAGTTTGGACACGTTCACAGATACGCAGTATTTT. It yields the protein CASSLDTFTDTQYF.

The chain employs TRBV19 and TRBJ2-4, with 7 bases that match TRBD2. The CDR3 consists of 17 residues. Germline V gene data show CDR1 as LNHDA and CDR2 as SQIVND (reference sequence). V lost 3 bases to trimming and J lost 4 bases; unmatched junction nucleotides: 12. The CDR3 DNA reads as TGTGCCAGTAGTATTCGCCCGGGGGGAAGACATAAAAACATTCAGTACTTC. Residues: CASSIRPGGRHKNIQYF.

The gene calls are TRBV6-5 and TRBJ2-1, with D tentatively TRBD1 (6 bases). The CDR3 has 13 amino acids. The V and J ends lost 4 bases and 7 bases respectively, with 11 bases between them. CDR1 and CDR2 from the germline V gene are MNHEY and SVGAGI. CDR3 region: CASSFIQGNEQFF. The DNA for the CDR3 is TGTGCCAGCAGTTTCATACAGGGTAATGAGCAGTTCTTC.

The rearrangement joins TRBV7-2 to TRBJ2-5; 10 nucleotides agree with TRBD2. This CDR3 has 16 amino acids. Germline-derived CDR1 and CDR2 are SGHTA and FQGNSA. V lost 1 base to trimming and J lost 5 bases; unmatched junction nucleotides: 7. CDR3 amino acids: CASSLVLAGVGETQYF. CDR3 DNA sequence: TGTGCCAGCAGCTTAGTCCTAGCGGGAGTTGGGGAGACCCAGTACTTC.

The chain carries TRBV25-1 and TRBJ2-7, with D uncertain. CDR3 length: 9 amino acids. Germline V gene sequence: CDR1 MGHDK, CDR2 SYGVNS. The CDR3 DNA reads TGTGCCAGCAGTGAATATATACAGGTC. Protein sequence: CASSEYIQV.

J is TRBJ2-5 and V is TRBV11-2; TRBD1 is a possible D gene (6 bases). The V end lost 2 bases, the J end lost 5 bases, and 21 bases lay between the germline ends. Germline CDR1 and CDR2: SGHAT and FQNNGV. This CDR3 has 17 amino acids. CDR3 sequence reads: CASSLTGGLSYTETQYF. CDR3 nucleotide sequence: TGTGCCAGCAGCTTAACTGGGGGCCTGAGCTATACCGAGACCCAGTACTTC.

This clone was observed a single time. J is TRBJ2-3 and V is TRBV7-2, with D possibly matching TRBD2 (6 bases). The CDR3 has 16 residues. V shed 4 bases and J shed 3 bases, with 17 bases lying between them. The germline V gene has CDR1 SGHTA and CDR2 FQGNSA. CDR3 DNA: TGTGCCAGCAGCTCCCAGCTACGGAGCGGGACAGATACGCAGTATTTT. Translation gives CASSSQLRSGTDTQYF. Looking up the rest from reference TRBV7-2 and TRBJ2-3 gives the full variable domain: GAGVSQSPSNKVTEKGKDVELRCDPISGHTALYWYRQSLGQGLEFLIYFQGNSAPDKSGLPSDRFSAERTGGSVSTLTIQRTQQEDSAVYLCASSSQLRSGTDTQYFGPGTRLTVL.

This CDR3 is CASSARLAGGPETQYF. In DNA form, the CDR3 reads TGTGCCAGCAGCGCCCGACTAGCGGGAGGGCCAGAGACCCAGTACTTC. The chain has TRBV7-2 and TRBJ2-5, with 14 bases that match TRBD2. Germline V gene data show CDR1 as SGHTA and CDR2 as FQGNSA. CDR3 size: 16 residues. After removal of 5 bases from V and 4 bases from J, the junction contained 6 bases not matched to a gene.

V and J are TRBV10-3 and TRBJ2-5; 9 nucleotides match TRBD1. The V gene's germline CDR1 is ENHRY and CDR2 SYGVKD. Unmatched junction bases numbered 2, after V lost 2 bases and J lost 1 base. CDR3 size: 15 residues. The CDR3 reads CAISEEDRGQETQYF. The CDR3 nucleotides read TGTGCCATCAGTGAGGAGGACAGGGGCCAAGAGACCCAGTACTTC.

The chain is built from TRBV10-3 and TRBJ2-1; TRBD2 matches at 9 bases. The germline V gene has CDR1 ENHRY and CDR2 SYGVKD. The CDR3 consists of 15 residues. V shed 4 bases and J 6 bases; nucleotides not matched to a gene: 7. CDR3 sequence reads: CAISVIAGEGNEQFF. CDR3 DNA sequence: TGTGCCATCAGTGTGATAGCGGGAGAAGGCAATGAGCAGTTCTTC.

In this sample, this clone turned up once. The chain has TRBV18 and TRBJ2-7; 7 bases are a match to TRBD1. The CDR3 extends over 16 amino acids. Germline lookup yields CDR1 KGHSH and CDR2 LQKENI. V lost 1 base to trimming and J lost 3 bases; unmatched junction nucleotides: 9. CDR3 DNA sequence: TGTGCCAGCTCACCACGCAACGAAGGGGGCGGCTACGAGCAGTACTTC. It translates to CASSPRNEGGGYEQYF.

The J gene is TRBJ1-4, the V gene TRBV7-8, with 11 nucleotides matching TRBD1. V shed 3 bases, J shed 3 bases, and the junction held 3 bases outside the gene matches. CDR1 and CDR2 (germline): SGHVS, FQNEAQ. The CDR3 has 16 amino acids. This CDR3 is CASSLGQGGSNEKLFF. The CDR3 DNA reads as TGTGCCAGCAGCTTGGGACAGGGGGGATCTAATGAAAAACTGTTTTTT. Based on the CDR3 plus reference TRBV7-8 and TRBJ1-4, the full variable domain is GAGVSQSPRYKVAKRGQDVALRCDPISGHVSLFWYQQALGQGPEFLTYFQNEAQLDKSGLPSDRFFAERPEGSVSTLKIQRTQQEDSAVYLCASSLGQGGSNEKLFFGSGTQLSVL.

This clone was found once. This chain connects TRBV20-1 to TRBJ2-1, with 7 bases that match TRBD1. CDR3 size: 10 residues. CDR1 is DFQATT, CDR2 SNEGSKA, per germline (reference sequence). Written as DNA, the CDR3 is TGCAGCGTGGACAGGAATGAGCAGTTCTTC. It specifies CSVDRNEQFF.

The chain uses TRBV13 and TRBJ2-7; 9 bases fit TRBD1. Trimming at V came to 5 bases and at J to 2 bases, leaving 10 bases not matched to a gene. Per germline, CDR1 PRHDT and CDR2 FYEKMQ (reference sequence). The CDR3 covers 16 residues. This CDR3 reads CASSPYIWDRAYEQYF. CDR3 DNA: TGTGCCAGCAGCCCATACATATGGGACAGGGCCTACGAGCAGTACTTC.

The chain recombines TRBV7-9 with TRBJ2-2; 12 nucleotides agree with TRBD1. This CDR3 contains 18 residues. Germline CDR1 SEHNR, CDR2 FQNEAQ (reference sequence). After removal of 5 bases from V and 3 bases from J, the junction contained 10 bases not matched to a gene. CDR3 DNA sequence: TGTGCCAGCAGCCCCCGGGACAGGGGGCTATCAGACACCGGGGAGCTGTTTTTT. Residues: CASSPRDRGLSDTGELFF. Complete variable domain (other parts from reference TRBV7-9 and TRBJ2-2): DTGVSQNPRHKITKRGQNVTFRCDPISEHNRLYWYRQTLGQGPEFLTYFQNEAQLEKSRLLSDRFSAERPKGSFSTLEIQRTEQGDSAMYLCASSPRDRGLSDTGELFFGEGSRLTVL.

The V gene is TRBV11-3, the J gene TRBJ2-5; D is perhaps TRBD1 (6 bases). The CDR3 runs 16 residues. V lost 1 base, J lost 5 bases, and 17 bases lay in between. CDR1 and CDR2 (germline): SGHNT, YENEEA. The CDR3 coding sequence is TGTGCCAGCAGCTTAGGGACACAGGACAGATCGGAGACCCAGTACTTC. Its protein is CASSLGTQDRSETQYF.